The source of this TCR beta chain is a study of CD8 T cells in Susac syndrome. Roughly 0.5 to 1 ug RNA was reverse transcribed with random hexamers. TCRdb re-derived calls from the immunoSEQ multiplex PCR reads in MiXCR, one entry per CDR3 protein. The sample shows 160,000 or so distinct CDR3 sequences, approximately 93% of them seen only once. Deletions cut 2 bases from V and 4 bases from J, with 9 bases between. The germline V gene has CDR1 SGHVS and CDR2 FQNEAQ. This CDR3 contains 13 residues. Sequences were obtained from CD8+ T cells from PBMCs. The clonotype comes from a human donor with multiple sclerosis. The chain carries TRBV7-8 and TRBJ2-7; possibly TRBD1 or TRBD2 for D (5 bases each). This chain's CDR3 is CASSLRDGYEQYF. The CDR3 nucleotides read TGTGCCAGCAGCTTACGGGACGGGTACGAGCAGTACTTC.